This T cell receptor (beta chain) was sequenced for a study of Ad26.COV2.S vaccination and SARS-CoV-2 variants. Treatment of the sample: roughly 20 received Ad26.COV2.S at low or high dose, single or two shots; about 5 received placebo; per-sample allocation not given. It was on day 63 after the first vaccine or placebo injection that samples were taken. Trimming removed 0 bases from V and 5 bases from J, with 7 bases in between. This CDR3 has 13 amino acids. Germline CDR1 ENHRY, CDR2 SYGVKD. The method was immunoSEQ multiplex PCR; TCRdb's version includes in-frame clones alone and lacks a portion of them. The table lists roughly 700,000 clones, 70% to 90% of them singletons, with about 1.5% in the top ten.

This material consisted of peripheral blood, taken in a trial of Ad26.COV2.S vaccine versus placebo. This chain joins TRBV10-3 and TRBJ2-5; D gene unclear. This TCR came from a person between 18 and 60 years old who received the Ad26.COV2.S COVID-19 vaccine or a placebo. CDR3 protein: CAISESEWETQYF. CDR3 coding DNA: TGTGCCATCAGTGAGTCCGAATGGGAGACCCAGTACTTC.